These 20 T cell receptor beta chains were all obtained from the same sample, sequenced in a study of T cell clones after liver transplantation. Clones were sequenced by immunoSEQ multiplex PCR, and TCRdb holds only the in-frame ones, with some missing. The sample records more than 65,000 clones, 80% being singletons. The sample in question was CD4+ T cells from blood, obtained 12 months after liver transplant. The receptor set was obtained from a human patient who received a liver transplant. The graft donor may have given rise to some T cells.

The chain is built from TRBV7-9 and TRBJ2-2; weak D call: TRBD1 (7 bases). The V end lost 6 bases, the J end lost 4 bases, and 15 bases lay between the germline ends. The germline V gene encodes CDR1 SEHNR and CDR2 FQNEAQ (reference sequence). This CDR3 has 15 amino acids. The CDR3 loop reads CASRSNRGGTGELFF. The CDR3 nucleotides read TGTGCCAGCAGATCGAACAGGGGAGGCACCGGGGAGCTGTTTTTT. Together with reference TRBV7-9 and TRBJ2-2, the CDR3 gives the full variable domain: DTGVSQNPRHKITKRGQNVTFRCDPISEHNRLYWYRQTLGQGPEFLTYFQNEAQLEKSRLLSDRFSAERPKGSFSTLEIQRTEQGDSAMYLCASRSNRGGTGELFFGEGSRLTVL.

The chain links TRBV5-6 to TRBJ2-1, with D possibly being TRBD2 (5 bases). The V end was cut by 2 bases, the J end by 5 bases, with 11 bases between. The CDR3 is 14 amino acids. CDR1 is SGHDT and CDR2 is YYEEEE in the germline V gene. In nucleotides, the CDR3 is TGTGCCAGCAGCTTATTAGGAGGAAACAATGAGCAGTTCTTC. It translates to CASSLLGGNNEQFF. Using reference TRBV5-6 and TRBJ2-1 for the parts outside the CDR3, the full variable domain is DAGVTQSPTHLIKTRGQQVTLRCSPKSGHDTVSWYQQALGQGPQFIFQYYEEEERQRGNFPDRFSGHQFPNYSSELNVNALLLGDSALYLCASSLLGGNNEQFFGPGTRLTVL.

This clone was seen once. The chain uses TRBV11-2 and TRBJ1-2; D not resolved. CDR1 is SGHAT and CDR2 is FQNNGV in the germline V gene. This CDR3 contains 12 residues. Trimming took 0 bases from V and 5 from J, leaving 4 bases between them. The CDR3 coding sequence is TGTGCCAGCAGCTTAGACCTGTATGGCTACACCTTC. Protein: CASSLDLYGYTF. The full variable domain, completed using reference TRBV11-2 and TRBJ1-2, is EAGVAQSPRYKIIEKRQSVAFWCNPISGHATLYWYQQILGQGPKLLIQFQNNGVVDDSQLPKDRFSAERLKGVDSTLKIQPAKLEDSAVYLCASSLDLYGYTFGSGTRLTVV.

The CDR3 coding sequence is TGTGCCAGCAGTACCGACAGGGGCGCCTACGAGCAGTACTTC. Amino acid sequence: CASSTDRGAYEQYF. The chain recombines TRBV7-2 with TRBJ2-7; the match to TRBD1 covers 8 bases. J gave up 2 bases and V 6 bases, and 6 bases lay outside the gene matches. The CDR3 runs 14 residues. Germline V gene data show CDR1 as SGHTA and CDR2 as FQGNSA.

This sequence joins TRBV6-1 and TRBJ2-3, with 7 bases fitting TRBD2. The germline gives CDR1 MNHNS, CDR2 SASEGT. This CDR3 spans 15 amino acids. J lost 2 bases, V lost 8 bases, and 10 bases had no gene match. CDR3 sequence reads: CASRRISGLTDTQYF. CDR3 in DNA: TGTGCCAGCCGGAGGATTAGCGGGCTCACAGATACGCAGTATTTT.

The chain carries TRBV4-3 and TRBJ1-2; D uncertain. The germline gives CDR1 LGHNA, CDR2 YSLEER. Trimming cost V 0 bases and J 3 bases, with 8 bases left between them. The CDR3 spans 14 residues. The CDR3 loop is CASSQDTIDYGYTF. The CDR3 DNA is TGCGCCAGCAGCCAAGATACCATCGACTATGGCTACACCTTC.

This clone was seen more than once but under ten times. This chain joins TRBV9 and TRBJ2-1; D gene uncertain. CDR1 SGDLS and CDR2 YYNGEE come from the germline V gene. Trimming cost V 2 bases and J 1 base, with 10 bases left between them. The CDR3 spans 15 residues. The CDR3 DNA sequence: TGTGCCAGCAGCGTTAGAGACGTATCCTACAATGAGCAGTTCTTC. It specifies CASSVRDVSYNEQFF.

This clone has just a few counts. The CDR3 DNA follows: TGCAGCGTTGGACAGGGAACCTACGAGCAGTACTTC. Its protein product is CSVGQGTYEQYF. This chain links TRBV29-1 with TRBJ2-7, with TRBD1 matching over 7 bases. V lost 4 bases, J lost 2 bases, and 2 bases stayed unmatched. The CDR3 is made up of 12 amino acids. CDR1 SQVTM and CDR2 ANQGSEA come from the germline V gene.

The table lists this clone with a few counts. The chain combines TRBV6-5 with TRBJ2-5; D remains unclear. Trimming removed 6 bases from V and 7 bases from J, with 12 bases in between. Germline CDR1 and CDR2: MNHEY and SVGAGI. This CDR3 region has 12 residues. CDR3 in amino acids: CASRRKIGTQYF. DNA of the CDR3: TGTGCCAGCAGAAGAAAAATCGGGACCCAGTACTTC.

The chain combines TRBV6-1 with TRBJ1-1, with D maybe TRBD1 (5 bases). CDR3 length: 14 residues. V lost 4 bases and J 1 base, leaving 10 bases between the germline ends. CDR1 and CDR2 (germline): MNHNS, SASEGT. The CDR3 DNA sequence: TGTGCCAGCAGTGCAGGGACTTCGAACACTGAAGCTTTCTTT. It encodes CASSAGTSNTEAFF.

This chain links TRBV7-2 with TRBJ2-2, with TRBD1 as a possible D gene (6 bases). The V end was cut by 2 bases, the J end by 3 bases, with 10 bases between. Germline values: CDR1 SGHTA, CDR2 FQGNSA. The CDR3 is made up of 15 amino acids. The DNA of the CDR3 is TGTGCCAGCAGCTTATTTTACAGGGACACCGGGGAGCTGTTTTTT. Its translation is CASSLFYRDTGELFF.

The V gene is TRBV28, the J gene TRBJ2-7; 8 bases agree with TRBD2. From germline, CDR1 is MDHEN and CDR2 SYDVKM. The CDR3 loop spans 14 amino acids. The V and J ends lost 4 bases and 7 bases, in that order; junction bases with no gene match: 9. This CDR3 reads CASSSGGRTEEQYF. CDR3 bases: TGTGCCAGCAGTTCGGGCGGGAGGACGGAAGAGCAGTACTTC. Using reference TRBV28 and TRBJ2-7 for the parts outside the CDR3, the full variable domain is DVKVTQSSRYLVKRTGEKVFLECVQDMDHENMFWYRQDPGLGLRLIYFSYDVKMKEKGDIPEGYSVSREKKERFSLILESASTNQTSMYLCASSSGGRTEEQYFGPGTRLTVT.

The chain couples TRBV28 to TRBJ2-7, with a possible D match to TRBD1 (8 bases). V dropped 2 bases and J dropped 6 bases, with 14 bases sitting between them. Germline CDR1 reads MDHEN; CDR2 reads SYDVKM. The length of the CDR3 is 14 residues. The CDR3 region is CASSLTGGAGEQYF. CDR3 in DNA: TGTGCCAGCAGTTTAACAGGGGGGGCTGGCGAGCAGTACTTC.

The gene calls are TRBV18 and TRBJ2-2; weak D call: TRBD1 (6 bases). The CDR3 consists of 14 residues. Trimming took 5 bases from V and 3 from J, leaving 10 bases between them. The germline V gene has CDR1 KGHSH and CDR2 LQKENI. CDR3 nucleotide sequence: TGTGCCAGCTCAATTACAGGGCACACCGGGGAGCTGTTTTTT. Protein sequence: CASSITGHTGELFF.

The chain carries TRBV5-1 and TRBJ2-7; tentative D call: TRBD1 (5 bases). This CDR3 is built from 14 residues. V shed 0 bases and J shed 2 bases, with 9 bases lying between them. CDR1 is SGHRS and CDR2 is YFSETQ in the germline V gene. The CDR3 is CASSLASRAYEQYF. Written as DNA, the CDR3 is TGCGCCAGCAGCTTGGCCTCCAGGGCCTACGAGCAGTACTTC.

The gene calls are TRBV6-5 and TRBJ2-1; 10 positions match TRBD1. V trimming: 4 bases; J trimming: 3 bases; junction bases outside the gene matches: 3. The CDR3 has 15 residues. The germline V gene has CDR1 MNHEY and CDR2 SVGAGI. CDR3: CASSSRDRGYNEQFF. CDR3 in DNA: TGTGCCAGCAGTTCCCGGGACAGGGGCTACAATGAGCAGTTCTTC.

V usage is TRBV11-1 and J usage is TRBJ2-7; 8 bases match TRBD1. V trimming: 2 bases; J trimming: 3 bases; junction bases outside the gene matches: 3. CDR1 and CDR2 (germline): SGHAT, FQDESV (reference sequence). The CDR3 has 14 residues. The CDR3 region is CASSLIGQGYEQYF. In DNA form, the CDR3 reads TGTGCCAGCAGCTTAATCGGACAGGGCTACGAGCAGTACTTC.

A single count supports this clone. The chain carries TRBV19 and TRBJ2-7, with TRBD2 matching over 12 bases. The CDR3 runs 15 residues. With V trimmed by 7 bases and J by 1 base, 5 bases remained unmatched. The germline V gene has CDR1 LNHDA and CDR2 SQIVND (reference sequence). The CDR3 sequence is CASTKLAGGSYEQYF. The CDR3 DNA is TGTGCCAGTACCAAACTAGCGGGGGGATCCTACGAGCAGTACTTC.

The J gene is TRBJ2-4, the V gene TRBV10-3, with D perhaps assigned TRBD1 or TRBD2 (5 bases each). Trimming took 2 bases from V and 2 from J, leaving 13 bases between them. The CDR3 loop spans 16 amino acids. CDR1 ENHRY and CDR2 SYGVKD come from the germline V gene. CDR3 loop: CAISEGGEGPKNIQYF. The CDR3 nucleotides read TGTGCCATCAGTGAGGGGGGAGAGGGTCCCAAAAACATTCAGTACTTC.

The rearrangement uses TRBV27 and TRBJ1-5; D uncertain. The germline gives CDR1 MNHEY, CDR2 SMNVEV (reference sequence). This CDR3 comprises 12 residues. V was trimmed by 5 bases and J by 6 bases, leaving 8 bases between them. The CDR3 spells CASSPLGQPQHF. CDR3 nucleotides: TGTGCCAGCAGTCCCCTAGGTCAGCCCCAGCATTTT.